Presented here are 9 T cell receptor beta chains from one specimen sequenced in a study of blood T cell repertoires in COVID-19. Clones were read by immunoSEQ multiplex PCR, and TCRdb kept only the in-frame ones, dropping some. Here the sample spans about 300,000 clones, 80% to 90% being singletons. Source material: peripheral blood. These receptors originate from a woman in her 50s who had recovered from COVID-19.

The chain uses TRBV29-1 and TRBJ1-5, with D possibly TRBD1 on 5 matching bases. Trimming stripped 6 bases from V and 6 bases from J, with 12 bases between. The germline V gene has CDR1 SQVTM and CDR2 ANQGSEA. CDR3 size: 12 residues. The CDR3 loop reads CSVGGGGQPQHF. The CDR3 coding sequence is TGCAGCGTGGGGGGGGGAGGTCAGCCCCAGCATTTT. Looking up the rest from reference TRBV29-1 and TRBJ1-5 gives the full variable domain: SAVISQKPSRDICQRGTSLTIQCQVDSQVTMMFWYRQQPGQSLTLIATANQGSEATYESGFVIDKFPISRPNLTFSTLTVSNMSPEDSSIYLCSVGGGGQPQHFGDGTRLSIL.

This clone was seen a handful of times. The gene calls are TRBV5-6 and TRBJ1-4, with TRBD1 as a possible D gene (5 bases). V lost 0 bases and J 12 bases, leaving 15 bases between the germline ends. Germline assignment: CDR1 SGHDT and CDR2 YYEEEE. This CDR3 has 14 residues. The CDR3 sequence is CASSLAGLEGELFF. The CDR3 DNA reads TGTGCCAGCAGCTTGGCCGGTCTAGAAGGGGAACTGTTTTTT. Looking up the rest from reference TRBV5-6 and TRBJ1-4 gives the full variable domain: DAGVTQSPTHLIKTRGQQVTLRCSPKSGHDTVSWYQQALGQGPQFIFQYYEEEERQRGNFPDRFSGHQFPNYSSELNVNALLLGDSALYLCASSLAGLEGELFFGSGTQLSVL.

The V and J genes are TRBV28 and TRBJ2-3, with 8 bases that match TRBD2. CDR3 length: 15 residues. Per the germline V gene, CDR1 is MDHEN and CDR2 is SYDVKM. V lost 5 bases to trimming and J lost 2 bases; unmatched junction nucleotides: 6. CDR3 amino acids: CASSPAGGPTDTQYF. For the CDR3, the DNA is TGTGCCAGCAGTCCGGCGGGGGGCCCCACAGATACGCAGTATTTT.

The chain links TRBV4-1 to TRBJ2-3; TRBD1 might be the D (5 bases). The CDR3 runs to 16 residues. Trimming took 2 bases from V and 3 from J, leaving 15 bases between them. The germline CDR1 and CDR2 sequences are MGHRA and YSYEKL. CDR3 loop: CASSQWGEGATDTQYF. CDR3 nucleotide sequence: TGCGCCAGCAGCCAATGGGGCGAAGGGGCTACAGATACGCAGTATTTT.

This rearrangement joins TRBV11-2 to TRBJ2-7, with 10 bases fitting TRBD2. The germline gives CDR1 SGHAT, CDR2 FQNNGV. The CDR3 has 12 residues. J lost 7 bases, V lost 8 bases, and 5 bases had no gene match. DNA of the CDR3: TGTGCCAGCGAGCGGGGGGGCCGGGAGCAGTACTTC. Its protein product is CASERGGREQYF.

The sample holds one count of this clone. The chain joins TRBV28 to TRBJ1-6; D uncertain. The CDR3 runs to 13 residues. Trimming cost V 2 bases and J 10 bases, with 9 bases left between them. Germline assignment: CDR1 MDHEN and CDR2 SYDVKM. The CDR3 bases are TGTGCCAGCAGTTTACAACGGAGGTCACCCCTCCACTTT. Amino acids: CASSLQRRSPLHF.

The chain employs TRBV9 and TRBJ2-7; 13 bases agree with TRBD2. The CDR3 has 16 amino acids. Trimming took 4 bases from V and 4 from J; bases not matched to a gene: 8. Per the germline V gene, CDR1 is SGDLS and CDR2 is YYNGEE. The CDR3 bases are TGTGCCAGCAGCCCCTCCGCGACTAGCGGGGGGTACGAGCAGTACTTC. The encoded protein is CASSPSATSGGYEQYF.

The chain has TRBV3-1 (or the pseudogene TRBV3-2) and TRBJ1-6; TRBD1 matches 7 bases. Looked up from germline, CDR1 is LGHDT and CDR2 is YNNKEL (reference sequence). CDR3 length equals 14 residues. V shed 3 bases, J shed 6 bases, and the junction held 2 bases outside the gene matches. The CDR3 DNA sequence: TGTGCCAGCAGCCAGGGACAGTCTAATTCACCCCTCCACTTT. It yields the protein CASSQGQSNSPLHF.

This rearrangement joins TRBV7-3 to TRBJ2-3, with 14 positions matching TRBD2. Germline V lookup: CDR1 SGHTA, CDR2 FQGTGA. CDR3 length equals 17 residues. The V and J ends lost 5 bases and 3 bases, in that order; junction bases with no gene match: 7. CDR3: CASSHGTSGRSTDTQYF. CDR3 coding DNA: TGTGCCAGCAGCCACGGGACTAGCGGGAGAAGTACAGATACGCAGTATTTT.